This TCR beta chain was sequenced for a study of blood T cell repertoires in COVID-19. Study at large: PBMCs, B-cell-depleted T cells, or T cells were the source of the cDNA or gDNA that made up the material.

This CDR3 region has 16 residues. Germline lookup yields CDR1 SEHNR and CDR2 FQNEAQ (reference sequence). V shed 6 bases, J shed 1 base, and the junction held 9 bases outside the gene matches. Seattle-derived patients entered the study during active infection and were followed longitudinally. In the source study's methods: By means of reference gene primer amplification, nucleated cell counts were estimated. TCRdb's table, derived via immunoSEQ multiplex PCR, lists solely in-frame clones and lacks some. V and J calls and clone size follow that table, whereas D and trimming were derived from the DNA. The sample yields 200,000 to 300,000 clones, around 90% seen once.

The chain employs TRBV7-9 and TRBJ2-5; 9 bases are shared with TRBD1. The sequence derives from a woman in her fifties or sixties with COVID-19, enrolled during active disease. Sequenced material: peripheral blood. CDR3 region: CASSTTGGWAQETQYF. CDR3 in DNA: TGTGCCAGCAGTACAACAGGGGGCTGGGCCCAAGAGACCCAGTACTTC.